This T cell receptor beta chain was sequenced in a study of shared clonotypes between healthy human individuals (TCRdb year 2020). Turning to the overall study: Two women and a few men aged 18 to 49 years were included in the cohort. To estimate repertoire size and how much clonotype sharing occurs between individuals, the study deeply sequenced the blood TCR repertoires of five or six healthy adults. To increase sequencing depth and limit assay-specific biases, TCR repertoire library preparation and sequencing were carried out by different laboratories using diverse techniques. Each donor's leukapheresis produced roughly between roughly 0.85 and 9.5 billion PBMCs. For each donor, CD4 naive and CD4 memory were each run on three plates, CD8 naive on two plates, and CD8 memory on one plate. Study-wide findings and limitations: The genetic and exposure-history diversity represented was limited by the small number of donors. Only blood was sampled, and tissue TCR repertoires likely differ from those in blood. Pairwise subsampling led to the expectation that sequencing depth would affect the degree of clonotype sharing among donors. Naive subsets generally had larger estimated clonotype richness than memory subsets did. Compared with non-shared clonotypes, the clonotypes found in all four sorted-subset donors had higher generation probabilities. Incomplete sequencing was indicated by rarefaction of sorted-subset datasets, despite the large sequencing depth. When several donors were compared, the shared fraction of clonotypes was around 5% for naive CD4, around 3.6% for naive CD8, more than 2% for memory CD4, and less than 0.45% for memory CD8.

TCR CDR3 regions were amplified from genomic DNA by multiplex PCR using the deep immunoSEQ assay. Extracted genomic DNA from each cell subset was spread evenly across all wells of several immunoSEQ 96-well plates, with each plate serving as a replicate. For sorted subsets, each replicate PCR was loaded with around 220 ng genomic DNA, equivalent to 30,000 or so T cell genomes. Purified libraries were quantified with a Qubit 3.0 fluorometer, sized on a Bioanalyzer 2100, and re-quantified with the KAPA Library Quantification kit. Each immunoSEQ 96-well plate was sequenced on its own single-read 150-cycle Illumina NextSeq 550 flow cell. As for how the authors treated the data: Because the immunoSEQ output held only junctional sequences and lacked quality scores, the filtering could not match the filtering applied to full-length reads. To assign V/J genes and CDR3, sequences were annotated using PyIR, a Python wrapper for IgBLAST v1.9, with IMGT germline references. Reads with weak V/J assignments (E-value above 1e-6), missing CDR3, stop codons, out-of-frame junctions, or ambiguous translated residues were removed. V3J clonotypes were defined as sequences sharing an identical inferred V gene, J gene, and CDR3 amino acid sequence. Percentage overlap between repertoires was calculated by dividing the number of shared unique clonotypes by the size of the smaller repertoire. Repertoire richness was assessed with RTK rarefaction, the Chao1 estimator, and Recon v2.1 estimates of unobserved clonotypes. Generation probabilities were computed with OLGA for all TCRbeta clonotypes obtained by the gDNA method from a few donors. TCRdb took this table from immuneACCESS and kept in-frame rearrangements with V and J called. Such tables lack part of the clones; where checked against another copy, unresolved V genes explain under half of the gap, and the rest is unexplained. From that table come the V and J calls and clone size; the DNA was used to work out D and trimming. Within this sample are approximately 940,000 clones, with over 60% of them counted one time only. The ten largest make up roughly 1.5% of the sample.

The CDR3 runs 13 residues from the cysteine to the phenylalanine. The CDR3 DNA has 39 bases and is translated from base 1. V was cut back by 1 base and J by 12 bases, leaving a gap of 10 bases between them. The germline V gene yields MDHEN for CDR1 and SYDVKM for CDR2. Worth noting for this clone: No antigen is known for it. No much larger clone is present one base from it, and per-base qualities are unavailable.

Healthy HIV-negative adults with no recently reported acute infections or vaccinations were included as donors. All donors were Caucasian adults living in Nashville, Tennessee, USA. CD4+ T cells were enriched by magnetic negative selection, after which naive cells were positively selected on CD45RA and the negative fraction was taken as the memory subset. After blood collection by leukapheresis, PBMCs were isolated using Ficoll-Histopaque density gradient centrifugation and then cryopreserved in the vapor phase of liquid nitrogen. Purity and quantity of every magnetically sorted T cell population were checked by analytical flow cytometry. From each sorted fraction, genomic DNA was isolated and quantified by UV absorbance on a Nanodrop 2000c.

The source of this sequence is a man aged 18 to 35 in good health. Sequencing was carried out using memory CD4+ T cells sorted from blood. What the cell subset or site label conveys for this sample: CD45RA-negative fraction. Recombination connected TRBV28 to TRBJ1-6; a weak D assignment points to TRBD1 (6 bases agree). In nucleotide form, the sequence is TGTGCCAGCAGTTTATCCGAGGGGGGACCCCTCCACTTT. Its translation is CASSLSEGGPLHF. Joined to the reference TRBV28 and TRBJ1-6 proteins, this CDR3 gives the full variable domain: DVKVTQSSRYLVKRTGEKVFLECVQDMDHENMFWYRQDPGLGLRLIYFSYDVKMKEKGDIPEGYSVSREKKERFSLILESASTNQTSMYLCASSLSEGGPLHFGNGTRLTVT.